These 27 T cell receptor beta chains share one sample of origin, sequenced in a study of Ad26.COV2.S vaccination and SARS-CoV-2 variants. As for treatment: some 19 received Ad26.COV2.S at low or high dose, single or two shots; about 5 received placebo; per-sample allocation not given. Collection of the samples took place on day 63 after the first injection of vaccine or placebo. Profiling relied on immunoSEQ multiplex PCR, and the TCRdb table lists in-frame clones only, not all of them. The sample comprises 500,000 or so clones, roughly nine tenths of which are singletons, and around 13% rests with the top ten. The sequences come from peripheral blood, collected in a trial of Ad26.COV2.S vaccine versus placebo. The receptors were sampled from a person aged 18 to 59 who received the Ad26.COV2.S COVID-19 vaccine or a placebo.

This clone was counted a few times. The chain links TRBV14 to TRBJ2-7; D may be TRBD1 (6 bases). The CDR3 consists of 17 residues. Trimming took 0 bases from V and 9 from J, leaving 24 bases between them. Per the germline V gene, CDR1 is SGHDN and CDR2 is FVKESK. Written as DNA, the CDR3 is TGTGCCAGCAGCCAAGATTGGGACAACAGAAGTAACGAGCCGCAGTACTTC. Translation: CASSQDWDNRSNEPQYF.

The chain uses TRBV30 and TRBJ2-1, with 8 nucleotides matching TRBD1. There are 15 residues in the CDR3. CDR1 is GTSNPN, CDR2 SVGIG, per germline (reference sequence). In DNA form, the CDR3 reads TGTGCTACGGACGAAACAGGGGGACCTTCCAATGAGCAGTTCTTC. It translates to CATDETGGPSNEQFF. Complete variable domain (other parts from reference TRBV30 and TRBJ2-1): SQTIHQWPATLVQPVGSPLSLECTVEGTSNPNLYWYRQAAGRGLQLLFYSVGIGQISSEVPQNLSASRPQDRQFILSSKKLLLSDSGFYLCATDETGGPSNEQFFGPGTRLTVL.

The rearrangement links TRBV7-9 to TRBJ2-4; weak D call: TRBD1 (5 bases). The CDR3 runs 15 residues. Trimming took off 2 bases at V and 2 bases at J, with 10 bases between the two ends. The germline V gene encodes CDR1 SEHNR and CDR2 FQNEAQ (reference sequence). In nucleotides, the CDR3 is TGTGCCAGCAGCTTATCGCGACAGACCAAAAACATTCAGTACTTC. Translating gives CASSLSRQTKNIQYF.

This clone was counted only a few times. J is TRBJ2-7 and V is TRBV5-4; D is possibly TRBD2 (5 bases). V lost 5 bases and J 3 bases, leaving 12 bases between the germline ends. Germline assignment: CDR1 SGHNT and CDR2 YYREEE (reference sequence). This CDR3 has 13 residues. This chain's CDR3 is CASSPSRDYEQYF. The CDR3 DNA is TGTGCCAGCAGTCCATCCCGGGACTACGAGCAGTACTTC.

The V gene is TRBV28, the J gene TRBJ2-7; TRBD1 matches at 11 bases. The length of the CDR3 is 17 residues. The germline V gene has CDR1 MDHEN and CDR2 SYDVKM. V was pared by 5 bases and J by 5 bases, with 14 bases of the junction left unmatched. The CDR3 loop is CASSPYRGQGAYHEQYF. In nucleotides, the CDR3 is TGTGCCAGCAGTCCCTACCGTGGACAGGGGGCGTATCACGAGCAGTACTTC.

V is TRBV5-4 and J is TRBJ2-5; the match to TRBD2 covers 10 bases. The CDR3 is made up of 15 amino acids. The germline V gene has CDR1 SGHNT and CDR2 YYREEE (reference sequence). The V gene end was trimmed by 5 bases and the J gene end by 3 bases; junction bases not matched to a gene: 7. CDR3 region: CASRRGLADKETQYF. As DNA, the CDR3 is TGTGCCAGCAGGAGAGGACTAGCGGATAAAGAGACCCAGTACTTC.

The chain uses TRBV3-1 (or the pseudogene TRBV3-2) and TRBJ2-1, with D possibly being TRBD1 or TRBD2 (5 bases each). Germline V lookup: CDR1 LGHDT, CDR2 YNNKEL (reference sequence). V was clipped by 3 bases and J by 9 bases, with 9 bases between them. CDR3 length: 12 amino acids. This CDR3 is CASSQGVGEQFF. The CDR3 DNA follows: TGTGCCAGCAGCCAGGGGGTAGGTGAGCAGTTCTTC.

The J gene is TRBJ2-1, the V gene TRBV19; 7 positions agree with TRBD1. The V segment lost 6 bases and the J segment 2 bases; nucleotides outside the gene matches: 7. Looked up from germline, CDR1 is LNHDA and CDR2 is SQIVND (reference sequence). The CDR3 extends over 15 amino acids. CDR3 coding DNA: TGTGCCAGTAGCACGACAGGGACCCCCTACAATGAGCAGTTCTTC. It yields the protein CASSTTGTPYNEQFF.

Comment on this clone: Other DNA sequences within the sample encode an identical CDR3. The rearrangement links TRBV5-1 to TRBJ1-2; D not resolved. This CDR3 has 13 residues. V lost 2 bases and J 2 bases, leaving 7 bases between the germline ends. Per the germline V gene, CDR1 is SGHRS and CDR2 is YFSETQ. The CDR3 spells CASSLGGNYGYTF. For the CDR3, the DNA is TGCGCCAGCAGCTTAGGTGGGAACTATGGCTACACCTTC.

The rearrangement links TRBV6-4 to TRBJ2-3, with D possibly TRBD2 on 6 matching bases. The germline gives CDR1 MRHNA, CDR2 SNTAGT. V was cut by 6 bases and J by 3 bases, with 19 bases left in between. CDR3 length: 16 residues. CDR3 DNA sequence: TGTGCCAGCAGAGTATGGGGCAGACGGGGGACAGATACGCAGTATTTT. It specifies CASRVWGRRGTDTQYF.

This sequence joins TRBV11-2 and TRBJ1-2; D ambiguous. The germline V gene encodes CDR1 SGHAT and CDR2 FQNNGV. V shed 5 bases and J shed 10 bases, with 20 bases lying between them. This CDR3 is 14 amino acids long. The CDR3 sequence: CASSVTVNSDHYTF. The DNA of the CDR3 is TGTGCCAGCAGCGTTACAGTTAACAGCGACCACTACACCTTC.

The rearrangement links TRBV28 to TRBJ2-1, with D possibly being TRBD2 (6 bases). This CDR3 spans 13 amino acids. The germline V and J ends were trimmed by 9 bases and 5 bases, with 14 bases remaining between them. Per the germline V gene, CDR1 is MDHEN and CDR2 is SYDVKM. CDR3 residues: CASGTLRDNEQFF. In DNA form, the CDR3 reads TGTGCCAGTGGGACTCTTAGGGACAATGAGCAGTTCTTC.

J is TRBJ2-3 and V is TRBV5-1; D is uncertain. This CDR3 comprises 15 residues. Germline V gene lookup returns CDR1 SGHRS and CDR2 YFSETQ. Deletions cut 4 bases from V and 1 base from J, with 13 bases between. CDR3 in DNA: TGCGCCAGCAGCGTCGGGCATGCGGGCACAGATACGCAGTATTTT. Translating gives CASSVGHAGTDTQYF.

The sample holds one count of this clone. The CDR3 DNA follows: TGTGCCAGTAGCCTGACAGGACTTATCTACGAGCAGTACTTC. Its translation is CASSLTGLIYEQYF. This chain links TRBV28 with TRBJ2-7; TRBD1 might be the D (6 bases). The V end lost 9 bases, the J end lost 3 bases, and 18 bases lay between the germline ends. This CDR3 spans 14 amino acids. Germline-derived CDR1 and CDR2 are MDHEN and SYDVKM.

The chain recombines TRBV4-3 with TRBJ1-2; D might be TRBD1 (6 bases). The CDR3 sequence is 15 residues long. Trimming removed 0 bases from V and 7 bases from J, with 15 bases in between. CDR1 and CDR2 (germline): LGHNA, YSLEER. CDR3 bases: TGCGCCAGCAGCCAAGATGGGGGCCCAGGGAGTGGCTACACCTTC. Its translation is CASSQDGGPGSGYTF.

J is TRBJ2-1 and V is TRBV7-3; the match to TRBD1 covers 10 bases. J lost 2 bases, V lost 5 bases, and 9 bases had no gene match. Germline V gene data show CDR1 as SGHTA and CDR2 as FQGTGA. This CDR3 comprises 17 residues. The CDR3 sequence is CASSPRTGTGAYNEQFF. The CDR3 nucleotides are TGTGCCAGCAGCCCCCGGACCGGGACAGGGGCCTACAATGAGCAGTTCTTC.

Only one count was recorded for this clone. This sequence joins TRBV29-1 and TRBJ1-2; 9 bases fit TRBD1. Germline CDR1 and CDR2: SQVTM and ANQGSEA. CDR3 length equals 12 residues. Trimming removed 7 bases from V and 4 bases from J; junction bases left unmatched: 4. The CDR3 here is CSAGQGSYGYTF. The CDR3 DNA reads TGCAGCGCTGGACAGGGGAGCTATGGCTACACCTTC. The whole variable domain, remainder taken from reference TRBV29-1 and TRBJ1-2, is SAVISQKPSRDICQRGTSLTIQCQVDSQVTMMFWYRQQPGQSLTLIATANQGSEATYESGFVIDKFPISRPNLTFSTLTVSNMSPEDSSIYLCSAGQGSYGYTFGSGTRLTVV.

This sequence joins TRBV4-3 and TRBJ2-2; D is uncertain. Trimming took 4 bases from V and 8 from J, leaving 14 bases between them. In germline, CDR1 is LGHNA, CDR2 YSLEER. This CDR3 has 14 residues. The CDR3 reads CASSPLYFEGELFF. Here the CDR3 DNA reads TGCGCCAGCAGCCCACTCTACTTTGAGGGGGAGCTGTTTTTT.

The chain is built from TRBV2 and TRBJ1-4; 7 nucleotides match TRBD1. This CDR3 has 15 residues. Losses at the gene ends were 0 bases for V and 3 bases for J; bases not matched to a gene: 1. In germline, CDR1 is SNHLY, CDR2 FYNNEI. The CDR3 DNA is TGTGCCAGCAGTGAAGCGACAGGGTCTAATGAAAAACTGTTTTTT. It translates to CASSEATGSNEKLFF.

The chain has TRBV7-2 and TRBJ2-7; 14 bases align to TRBD2. The J segment lost 10 bases and the V segment lost 1 base, leaving 9 bases of the junction unmatched. CDR1 is SGHTA, CDR2 FQGNSA, per germline. CDR3 length equals 16 residues. CDR3 sequence: CASSLEGTSGGMVQYF. For the CDR3, the DNA is TGTGCCAGCAGCTTAGAGGGGACTAGCGGGGGAATGGTACAGTACTTC.

The V gene is TRBV15, the J gene TRBJ2-5, with 8 bases matching TRBD1. The CDR3 covers 14 residues. Germline CDR1 and CDR2: LNHNV and YYDKDF (reference sequence). V was pared by 0 bases and J by 5 bases, with 2 bases of the junction left unmatched. The CDR3 coding sequence is TGTGCCACCAGCAGAGACAGGGGGCGGGAGACCCAGTACTTC. Translated: CATSRDRGRETQYF.

This sequence joins TRBV30 and TRBJ1-1, with unresolved D. The CDR3 totals 11 residues. V lost 5 bases and J 12 bases, leaving 16 bases between the germline ends. CDR1 is GTSNPN and CDR2 is SVGIG in the germline V gene (reference sequence). As DNA, the CDR3 is TGTGCCTGGGGCCGTTCAGGCGATTCTTTCTTT. Residues: CAWGRSGDSFF.

The chain couples TRBV19 to TRBJ2-4; weak D call: TRBD1 (6 bases). Looked up from germline, CDR1 is LNHDA and CDR2 is SQIVND (reference sequence). CDR3 size: 16 residues. Trimming cost V 2 bases and J 1 base, with 12 bases left between them. This chain's CDR3 is CASSIRGGSAKNIQYF. CDR3 nucleotide sequence: TGTGCCAGTAGTATACGAGGGGGATCGGCCAAAAACATTCAGTACTTC. Variable domain in full (rest from reference TRBV19 and TRBJ2-4): DGGITQSPKYLFRKEGQNVTLSCEQNLNHDAMYWYRQDPGQGLRLIYYSQIVNDFQKGDIAEGYSVSREKKESFPLTVTSAQKNPTAFYLCASSIRGGSAKNIQYFGAGTRLSVL.

The gene calls are TRBV12-5 and TRBJ2-1; 9 bases agree with TRBD1. Germline loops: CDR1 LGHNT, CDR2 FRNRAP. This CDR3 spans 14 amino acids. The V gene end was trimmed by 5 bases and the J gene end by 8 bases; junction bases not matched to a gene: 7. The CDR3 nucleotides read TGTGCTAGTGGTCCCGGACAGGGGTTCGATGAGCAGTTCTTC. Protein sequence: CASGPGQGFDEQFF.

Worth noting for this clone: One end of the junction varies from germline; a read error may be responsible. This chain links TRBV7-8 with TRBJ2-1; 9 nucleotides match TRBD2. Germline loops: CDR1 SGHVS, CDR2 FQNEAQ. The CDR3 extends over 12 amino acids. In DNA, the CDR3 is TGTGCCAGCAGCTTAGGGGCGGGACTAGCCGTCTTC. Protein: CASSLGAGLAVF.

This chain uses TRBV30 with TRBJ2-1; perhaps TRBD2 as D (6 bases). Trimming shortened V by 5 bases and J by 10 bases, and 15 bases separated the two germline ends. Germline V lookup: CDR1 GTSNPN, CDR2 SVGIG (reference sequence). The length of the CDR3 is 12 residues. CDR3 in amino acids: CAWGDLAREQFF. The CDR3 region has the DNA TGTGCCTGGGGGGACTTGGCAAGGGAGCAGTTCTTC.

This chain's CDR3 is CARVVRRGNQPQHF. The CDR3 DNA follows: TGTGCCAGAGTAGTGAGGCGGGGGAATCAGCCCCAGCATTTT. The chain couples TRBV19 to TRBJ1-5; perhaps TRBD1 as D (5 bases). The CDR3 contains 14 residues. Trimming took off 9 bases at V and 4 bases at J, with 16 bases between the two ends. CDR1 is LNHDA, CDR2 SQIVND, per germline (reference sequence).